This T cell receptor (beta chain) was identified in a study of T cell responses to AZD1222 COVID-19 vaccine. This table comes from immunoSEQ multiplex PCR, and its TCRdb copy is limited to in-frame clones, with some not included. The top ten clones hold roughly 3.1% of a sample with about 78,000 clones, around four fifths of them seen once. Trimming left V 5 bases short and J 0 bases short, with 8 bases between. CDR1 LNHDA and CDR2 SQIVND come from the germline V gene (reference sequence). The CDR3 is made up of 14 amino acids. The material was peripheral blood, obtained on day 0 of AZD1222 vaccination. The TCR was taken from an adult in good health. J is TRBJ1-5 and V is TRBV19, with D hard to call. The CDR3 region is CASSPRYSNQPQHF. The CDR3 coding sequence is TGTGCCAGTAGTCCCCGGTATAGCAATCAGCCCCAGCATTTT.